The source of this TCR beta chain is a study of blood T cell repertoires in COVID-19. As for the study in general: Italy, Spain and the United States were the sources of the convalescent and acute COVID-19 samples.

TCRdb's table, derived via immunoSEQ multiplex PCR, lists solely in-frame clones and lacks some. The table shows about 76,000 clones, with approximately 89% occurring only once. This clonotype was obtained from a man aged 50-59 years with active COVID-19. The material sequenced was peripheral blood.

In DNA form, the CDR3 reads TGTGCCAGCTCACAGGACAGGGAAGGCAATTCACCCCTCCACTTT. Protein sequence: CASSQDREGNSPLHF. V usage is TRBV18 and J usage is TRBJ1-6, with 8 bases fitting TRBD1. Germline CDR1 is KGHSH and CDR2 is LQKENI. V lost 4 bases to trimming and J lost 7 bases; unmatched junction nucleotides: 6. The length of the CDR3 is 15 residues.